One and the same sample provided the 19 T cell receptor beta chains below, sequenced in a study of blood T cell repertoires in COVID-19. Data came from immunoSEQ multiplex PCR; TCRdb stores just in-frame clones and leaves some out. The sample lists 150,000 to 200,000 clones, around 86% occurring once. Source material: PBMCs or T cells enriched from blood (not recorded which). These receptors originate from a woman aged 25 to 45 who had recovered from COVID-19.

The rearrangement uses TRBV6-4 and TRBJ1-6; 7 nucleotides line up with TRBD1. The CDR3 consists of 16 residues. V gave up 2 bases and J gave up 8 bases; unmatched junction bases: 9. Germline assignment: CDR1 MRHNA and CDR2 SNTAGT. The CDR3 sequence is CASSDTYRGSDSPLHF. The CDR3 DNA reads as TGTGCCAGCAGTGACACGTACAGGGGCTCCGATTCACCCCTCCACTTT.

The chain recombines TRBV4-2 with TRBJ1-2; possibly TRBD1 for D (6 bases). Germline V CDR1 and CDR2: LGHNA, YNFKEQ. The V and J ends lost 0 bases and 2 bases respectively, with 13 bases between them. The CDR3 sequence is 16 residues long. DNA of the CDR3: TGTGCCAGCAGCCAAGAATGGAAGGGGGGGAACTATGGCTACACCTTC. This translates into CASSQEWKGGNYGYTF.

This rearrangement joins TRBV7-2 to TRBJ2-1, with 14 positions matching TRBD2. The J segment lost 8 bases and the V segment lost 6 bases, leaving 18 bases of the junction unmatched. The CDR3 contains 19 residues. The germline V gene encodes CDR1 SGHTA and CDR2 FQGNSA. This CDR3 reads CASRPGTVGLAGGSHEQFF. The CDR3 region has the DNA TGTGCCAGCAGACCCGGGACAGTAGGACTAGCGGGAGGATCCCATGAGCAGTTCTTC.

As to this clone: Other DNA sequences in this specimen translate into the identical CDR3. This chain connects TRBV28 to TRBJ2-1; D is undetermined. The CDR3 is made up of 14 amino acids. V was trimmed by 3 bases and J by 0 bases, leaving 6 bases between them. Germline V gene sequence: CDR1 MDHEN, CDR2 SYDVKM. CDR3 sequence: CASSFSSSYNEQFF. The CDR3 DNA reads TGTGCCAGCAGTTTCTCGAGCTCCTACAATGAGCAGTTCTTC.

The genes are TRBV19 and TRBJ2-2; D is ambiguous. Trimming shortened V by 4 bases and J by 4 bases, and 13 bases separated the two germline ends. The V gene's germline CDR1 is LNHDA and CDR2 SQIVND (reference sequence). CDR3 size: 15 residues. CDR3 in DNA: TGTGCCAGTAGTAGTATGGCGGAAATCACCGGGGAGCTGTTTTTT. Translated: CASSSMAEITGELFF.

The chain joins TRBV7-9 to TRBJ2-3, with D possibly being TRBD2 (6 bases). The germline V gene has CDR1 SEHNR and CDR2 FQNEAQ (reference sequence). This CDR3 spans 15 amino acids. V was cut by 2 bases and J by 1 base, with 10 bases left in between. The CDR3 DNA follows: TGTGCCAGCAGCTTAATGGCTAGCGGCACAGATACGCAGTATTTT. Its protein is CASSLMASGTDTQYF.

The chain employs TRBV28 and TRBJ1-5; weak D call: TRBD1 (6 bases). This CDR3 has 14 amino acids. Germline CDR1 is MDHEN and CDR2 is SYDVKM. Trimming removed 5 bases at V and 5 bases at J, with 13 bases between. CDR3 sequence: CASSPNRDHQPQHF. DNA of the CDR3: TGTGCCAGCAGTCCTAACAGGGACCATCAGCCCCAGCATTTT.

V is TRBV27 and J is TRBJ2-3, with TRBD2 matching over 9 bases. Germline-derived CDR1 and CDR2 are MNHEY and SMNVEV (reference sequence). This CDR3 spans 15 amino acids. Trimming at V came to 6 bases and at J to 3 bases, leaving 7 bases not matched to a gene. The CDR3 here is CASSSGTSRTDTQYF. The CDR3 coding sequence is TGTGCCAGCAGCTCCGGGACTAGCAGAACAGATACGCAGTATTTT.

This chain connects TRBV6-5 to TRBJ1-4, with 9 positions matching TRBD1. CDR1 MNHEY and CDR2 SVGAGI come from the germline V gene. J gave up 10 bases and V 6 bases, and 9 bases lay outside the gene matches. This CDR3 has 14 amino acids. The CDR3 loop reads CASSPDRGDGKLFF. Written as DNA, the CDR3 is TGTGCCAGCAGCCCGGACAGGGGAGATGGAAAACTGTTTTTT.

This chain connects TRBV5-6 to TRBJ2-1; 12 bases match TRBD2. J lost 9 bases, V lost 4 bases, and 2 bases had no gene match. The CDR3 covers 13 residues. The germline CDR1 and CDR2 sequences are SGHDT and YYEEEE. The CDR3 sequence: CASSRGLAGEQFF. CDR3 nucleotide sequence: TGTGCCAGCAGCAGGGGACTAGCGGGTGAGCAGTTCTTC.

V and J are TRBV6-1 and TRBJ1-2; tentative D call: TRBD1 (6 bases). The germline V gene encodes CDR1 MNHNS and CDR2 SASEGT. This CDR3 is built from 20 residues. Trimming removed 4 bases at V and 0 bases at J, with 27 bases between. The chain's CDR3 is CASSGPSRRGAEGTNYGYTF. For the CDR3, the DNA is TGTGCCAGCAGTGGGCCTTCGCGACGGGGGGCGGAGGGTACTAACTATGGCTACACCTTC.

V gene TRBV7-9 combines with J gene TRBJ2-2, with a weak D call TRBD1 (6 bases). The length of the CDR3 is 16 residues. V was pared by 10 bases and J by 1 base, with 19 bases between. Germline lookup yields CDR1 SEHNR and CDR2 FQNEAQ (reference sequence). Here the CDR3 reads CATPSMGAKNTGELFF. The CDR3 coding sequence is TGTGCCACCCCGTCGATGGGGGCTAAGAACACCGGGGAGCTGTTTTTT.

The chain combines TRBV5-1 with TRBJ2-6; D possibly corresponds to TRBD1 (6 bases). Germline V CDR1 and CDR2: SGHRS, YFSETQ. The V gene lost 0 bases and the J gene lost 0 bases, with 16 bases spanning the gap. The CDR3 runs to 19 residues. The CDR3 coding sequence is TGCGCCAGCAGCTTGGGCTCAGGGGTAATAAGCTCTGGGGCCAACGTCCTGACTTTC. Its protein product is CASSLGSGVISSGANVLTF.

The rearrangement joins TRBV21-1 to TRBJ2-7; the table's D gene call, TRBD2, was not cross checked with the DNA. TRBV21-1 is a pseudogene. This CDR3 has 15 amino acids. The DNA for the CDR3 is TGTGCCGGTGACCGTACTAGCGGGAGGTCCCACGAGCAGTACTTC. Its protein product is CAGDRTSGRSHEQYF.

This chain joins TRBV5-4 and TRBJ2-1; 9 positions match TRBD2. With V trimmed by 4 bases and J by 7 bases, 9 bases remained unmatched. This CDR3 comprises 15 residues. Germline CDR1 is SGHNT and CDR2 is YYREEE (reference sequence). CDR3 coding DNA: TGTGCCAGCAGCCATAGCGGGAGAAGAGGGAATGAGCAGTTCTTC. Translation: CASSHSGRRGNEQFF.

The chain employs TRBV28 and TRBJ1-2; TRBD1 might be the D (5 bases). The CDR3 contains 17 residues. In germline, CDR1 is MDHEN, CDR2 SYDVKM. Trimming took 5 bases from V and 4 from J, leaving 23 bases between them. CDR3 in amino acids: CASSLESVRGGGYGYTF. CDR3 DNA sequence: TGTGCCAGCAGTCTCGAATCCGTTAGGGGCGGGGGCTATGGCTACACCTTC.

The chain is built from TRBV29-1 and TRBJ2-1; D perhaps matches TRBD2 (6 bases). The length of the CDR3 is 14 residues. Germline loops: CDR1 SQVTM, CDR2 ANQGSEA. The ends were cut back, 6 bases at V and 4 bases at J, with 16 bases in the middle. DNA for the CDR3: TGCAGCGTCCGAGGCACTAGCAGATACAATGAGCAGTTCTTC. This encodes CSVRGTSRYNEQFF.

The chain uses TRBV25-1 and TRBJ2-7; 8 nucleotides align to TRBD1. This CDR3 has 13 residues. Per germline, CDR1 MGHDK and CDR2 SYGVNS. V trimming: 6 bases; J trimming: 5 bases; junction bases outside the gene matches: 6. Here the CDR3 DNA reads TGTGCCAGCAGAGACAGGGGAAGGAACGAGCAGTACTTC. Its protein is CASRDRGRNEQYF.

The genes are TRBV2 and TRBJ1-1; 7 nucleotides agree with TRBD1. With 4 bases clipped from V and 11 bases from J, the junction kept 4 bases outside the gene matches. Germline-derived CDR1 and CDR2 are SNHLY and FYNNEI. The CDR3 is made up of 11 amino acids. The CDR3 reads CASSATGRAFF. The CDR3 DNA reads as TGTGCCAGCAGTGCGACAGGGCGGGCTTTCTTT. The entire variable domain, with the rest obtained from reference TRBV2 and TRBJ1-1, is as follows: EPEVTQTPSHQVTQMGQEVILRCVPISNHLYFYWYRQILGQKVEFLVSFYNNEISEKSEIFDDQFSVERPDGSNFTLKIRSTKLEDSAMYFCASSATGRAFFGQGTRLTVV.